This T cell receptor (beta chain) was retrieved from a study of blood T cell repertoires in COVID-19. On this clone: The junction differs from germline at one of its ends, possibly a read error. This sample also contains other DNA sequences that code for the same CDR3.

Looked up from germline, CDR1 is SEHNR and CDR2 is FQNEAQ (reference sequence). The CDR3 covers 12 residues. Method: immunoSEQ multiplex PCR; TCRdb's copy keeps in-frame clones and lacks some. Of about 100,000 clones in the sample, 90% to 95% were seen once. The sample comprised peripheral blood. The chain recombines TRBV7-9 with TRBJ2-1; D may be TRBD2 (6 bases). The sequence was obtained from a man aged 60-69 years with acute or convalescent COVID-19. The CDR3 DNA reads as TGTGCTAGCAGCTTAGCGGCCCATGAGCAGTTCTTC. This gives the protein CASSLAAHEQFF.